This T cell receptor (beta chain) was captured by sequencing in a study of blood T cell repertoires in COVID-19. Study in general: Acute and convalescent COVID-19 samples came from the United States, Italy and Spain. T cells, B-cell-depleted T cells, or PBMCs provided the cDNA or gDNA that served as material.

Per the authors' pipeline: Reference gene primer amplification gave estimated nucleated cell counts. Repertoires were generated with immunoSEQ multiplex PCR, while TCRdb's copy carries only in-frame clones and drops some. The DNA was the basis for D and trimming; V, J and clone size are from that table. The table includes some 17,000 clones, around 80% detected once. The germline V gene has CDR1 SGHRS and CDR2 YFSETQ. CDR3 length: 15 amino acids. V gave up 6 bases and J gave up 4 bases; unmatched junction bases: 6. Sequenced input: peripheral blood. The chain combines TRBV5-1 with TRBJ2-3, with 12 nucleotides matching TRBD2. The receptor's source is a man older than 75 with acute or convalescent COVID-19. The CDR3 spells CASTRTSGVPDTQYF. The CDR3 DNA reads TGCGCCAGCACCCGGACTAGCGGGGTACCAGATACGCAGTATTTT.